This T cell receptor beta chain was captured in a study of STAT5B mutations in CD4+ large granular lymphocyte leukemia. Libraries were prepared by immunoSEQ multiplex PCR; TCRdb keeps only in-frame clonotypes and omits some of them. This table holds 25,000 to 35,000 clones, around 76% found once. A remark on this clone: Its antigen is undetermined.

Study results and caveats: Patient CD4-sorted repertoires looked more clonal than healthy CD4+ repertoires, even without putative leukemic clones.

V lost 2 bases and J lost 0, with 11 bases in between. From germline, CDR1 is KGHSH and CDR2 LQKENI. The CDR3 loop spans 15 amino acids. The chain links TRBV18 to TRBJ2-7; D gene unclear. The origin of this receptor is a human donor in good health. Material: CD4+ T cells from blood buffy coats. As DNA, the CDR3 is TGTGCCAGCTCACCAGGGCAGGTGAGCTCCTACGAGCAGTACTTC. This translates into CASSPGQVSSYEQYF. Full variable domain (missing parts from reference TRBV18 and TRBJ2-7): NAGVMQNPRHLVRRRGQEARLRCSPMKGHSHVYWYRQLPEEGLKFMVYLQKENIIDESGMPKERFSAEFPKEGPSILRIQQVVRGDSAAYFCASSPGQVSSYEQYFGPGTRLTVT.